This T cell receptor beta chain came from a study of control samples from healthy donors and cancer patients (dated by TCRdb to 2018 to 2021). Reading from cysteine to phenylalanine, the CDR3 counts 13 amino acids. The only DNA kept is the CDR3, 39 bases in frame from the first base. Based on the germline V gene, the CDR1 and CDR2 sequences are ENHRY and SYGVKD. Trimming accounts for 2 bases at V and 5 bases at J, while the number of junction bases matched to no gene is 2. Notes on this clone: Its antigen target is currently unknown. No clone much larger than this one lies a single base away; base qualities are absent.

The library relied on the immunoSEQ multiplex PCR assay. In its TCRdb copy, this immuneACCESS table keeps in-frame sequences only and misses some clones. Where compared with another copy, unresolved V genes explain less than half of these, and the others have no known cause. This sample has 150,000 to 200,000 clones in its table, and 91% of those were observed once. The top ten constitute about 1.6% of the sample. The sequence came from a woman aged 25-40 years in good health. The chain employs TRBV10-3 and TRBJ2-7; 8 nucleotides in the junction match TRBD1. Specimen: blood. CDR3 loop: CAISEAQGDEQYF. The DNA sequence reads TGTGCCATCAGTGAGGCACAGGGGGACGAGCAGTACTTC.